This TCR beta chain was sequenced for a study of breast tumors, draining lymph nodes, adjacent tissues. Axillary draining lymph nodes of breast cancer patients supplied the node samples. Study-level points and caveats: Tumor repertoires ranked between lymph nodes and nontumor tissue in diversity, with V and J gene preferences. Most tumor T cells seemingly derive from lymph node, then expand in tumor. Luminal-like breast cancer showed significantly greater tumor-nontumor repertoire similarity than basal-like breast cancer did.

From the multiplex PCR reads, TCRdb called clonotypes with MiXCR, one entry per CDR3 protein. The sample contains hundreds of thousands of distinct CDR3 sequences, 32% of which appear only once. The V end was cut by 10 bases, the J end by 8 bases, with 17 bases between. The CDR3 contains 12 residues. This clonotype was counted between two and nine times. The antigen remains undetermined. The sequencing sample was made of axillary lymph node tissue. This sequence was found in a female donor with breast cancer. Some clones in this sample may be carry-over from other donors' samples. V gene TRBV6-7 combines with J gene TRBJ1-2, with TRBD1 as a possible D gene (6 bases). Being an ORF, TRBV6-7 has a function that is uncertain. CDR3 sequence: CATELGGGGYTF. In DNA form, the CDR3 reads TGTGCCACCGAGCTTGGCGGGGGCGGCTACACCTTC.